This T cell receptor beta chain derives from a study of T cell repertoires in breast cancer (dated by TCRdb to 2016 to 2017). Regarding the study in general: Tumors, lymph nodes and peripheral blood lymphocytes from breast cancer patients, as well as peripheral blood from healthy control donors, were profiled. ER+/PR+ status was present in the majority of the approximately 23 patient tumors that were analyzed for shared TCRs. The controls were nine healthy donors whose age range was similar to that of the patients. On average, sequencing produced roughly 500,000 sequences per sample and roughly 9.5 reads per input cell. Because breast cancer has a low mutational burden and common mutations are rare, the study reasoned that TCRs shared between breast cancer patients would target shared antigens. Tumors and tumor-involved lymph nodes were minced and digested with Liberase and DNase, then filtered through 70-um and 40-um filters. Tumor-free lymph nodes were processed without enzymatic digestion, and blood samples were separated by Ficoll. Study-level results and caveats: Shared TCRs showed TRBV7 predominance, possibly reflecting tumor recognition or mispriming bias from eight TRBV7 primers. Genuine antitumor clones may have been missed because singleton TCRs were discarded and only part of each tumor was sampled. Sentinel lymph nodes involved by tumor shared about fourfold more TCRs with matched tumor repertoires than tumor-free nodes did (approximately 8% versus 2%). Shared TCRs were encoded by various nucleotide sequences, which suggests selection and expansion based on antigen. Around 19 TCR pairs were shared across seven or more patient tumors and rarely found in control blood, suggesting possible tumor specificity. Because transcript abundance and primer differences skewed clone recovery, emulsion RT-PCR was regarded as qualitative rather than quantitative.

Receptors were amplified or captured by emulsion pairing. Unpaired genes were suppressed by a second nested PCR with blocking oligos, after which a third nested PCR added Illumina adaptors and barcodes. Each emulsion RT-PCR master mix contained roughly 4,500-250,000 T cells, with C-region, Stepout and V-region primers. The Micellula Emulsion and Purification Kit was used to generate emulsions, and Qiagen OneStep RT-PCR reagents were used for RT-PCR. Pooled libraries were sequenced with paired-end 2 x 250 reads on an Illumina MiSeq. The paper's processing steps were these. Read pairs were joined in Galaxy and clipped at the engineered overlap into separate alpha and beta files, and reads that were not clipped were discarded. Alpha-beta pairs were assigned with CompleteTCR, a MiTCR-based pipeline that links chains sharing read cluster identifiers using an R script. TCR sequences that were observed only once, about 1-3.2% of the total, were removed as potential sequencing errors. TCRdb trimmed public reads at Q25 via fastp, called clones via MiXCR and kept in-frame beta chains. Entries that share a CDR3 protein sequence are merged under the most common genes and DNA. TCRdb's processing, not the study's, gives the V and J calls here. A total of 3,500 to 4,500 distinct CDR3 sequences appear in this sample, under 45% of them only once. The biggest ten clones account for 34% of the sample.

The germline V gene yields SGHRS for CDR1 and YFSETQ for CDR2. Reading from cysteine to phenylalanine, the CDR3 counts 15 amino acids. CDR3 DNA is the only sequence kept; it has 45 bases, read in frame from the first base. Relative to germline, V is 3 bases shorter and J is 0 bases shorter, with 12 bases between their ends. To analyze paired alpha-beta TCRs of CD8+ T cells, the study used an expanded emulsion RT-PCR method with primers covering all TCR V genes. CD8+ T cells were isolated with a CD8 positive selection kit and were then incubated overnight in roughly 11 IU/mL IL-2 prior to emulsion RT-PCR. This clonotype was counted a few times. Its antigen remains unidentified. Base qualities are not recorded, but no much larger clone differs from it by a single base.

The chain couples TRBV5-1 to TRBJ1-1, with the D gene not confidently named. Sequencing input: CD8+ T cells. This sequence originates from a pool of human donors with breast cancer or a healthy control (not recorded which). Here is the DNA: TGCGCCAGCAGCTCCGCTCAGGCTATGAACACTGAAGCTTTCTTT. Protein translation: CASSSAQAMNTEAFF.